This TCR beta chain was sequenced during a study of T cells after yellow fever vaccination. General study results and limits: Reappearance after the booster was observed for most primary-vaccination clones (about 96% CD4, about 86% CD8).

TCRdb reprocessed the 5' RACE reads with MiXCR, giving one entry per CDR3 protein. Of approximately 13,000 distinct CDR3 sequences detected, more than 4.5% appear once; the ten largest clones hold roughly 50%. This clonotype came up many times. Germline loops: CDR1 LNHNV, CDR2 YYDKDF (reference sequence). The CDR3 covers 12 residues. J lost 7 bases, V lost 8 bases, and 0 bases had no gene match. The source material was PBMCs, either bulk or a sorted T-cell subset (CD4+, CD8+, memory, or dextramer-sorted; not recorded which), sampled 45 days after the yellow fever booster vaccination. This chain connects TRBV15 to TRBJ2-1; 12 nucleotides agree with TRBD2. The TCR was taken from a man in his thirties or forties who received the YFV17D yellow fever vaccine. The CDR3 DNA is TGTGCCACCGGGACTAGCGGGAATGAGCAGTTCTTC. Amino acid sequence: CATGTSGNEQFF.